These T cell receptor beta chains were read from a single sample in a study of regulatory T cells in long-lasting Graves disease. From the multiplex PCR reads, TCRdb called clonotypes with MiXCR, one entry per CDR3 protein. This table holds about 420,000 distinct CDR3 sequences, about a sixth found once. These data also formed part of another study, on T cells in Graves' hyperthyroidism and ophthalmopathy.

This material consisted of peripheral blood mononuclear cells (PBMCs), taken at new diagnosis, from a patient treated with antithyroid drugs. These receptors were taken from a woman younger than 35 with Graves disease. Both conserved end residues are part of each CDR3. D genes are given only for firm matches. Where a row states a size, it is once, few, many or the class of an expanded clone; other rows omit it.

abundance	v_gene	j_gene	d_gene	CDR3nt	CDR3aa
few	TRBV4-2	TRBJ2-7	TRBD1	TGTGCCAGCAGCCAAGAAGGGACAGGGACTTCCTACGAGCAGTACTTC	CASSQEGTGTSYEQYF
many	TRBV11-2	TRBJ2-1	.	TGTGCCAGCAGCTTAGAGGGTTCAAGACCGGGATACAATGAGCAGTTCTTC	CASSLEGSRPGYNEQFF
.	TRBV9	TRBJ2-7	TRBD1	TGTGCCAGCAGCGAGGGACAGGGAAGGTCCTACGAGCAGTACTTC	CASSEGQGRSYEQYF
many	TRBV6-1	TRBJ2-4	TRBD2	TGTGCCAGCAGTGAATCCGGGAGGAACATTCAGTACTTC	CASSESGRNIQYF
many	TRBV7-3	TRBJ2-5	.	TGTGCCAGCAGCGCAGGGGCCACGACGGAGACCCAGTACTTC	CASSAGATTETQYF
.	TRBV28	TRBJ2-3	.	TGTGCCAGCAGTCCCTCAAAATTAGCGGGCACAGATACGCAGTATTTT	CASSPSKLAGTDTQYF
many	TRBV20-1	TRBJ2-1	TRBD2	TGCAGTGCTAGAGATCTAGCGGATATCTACAATGAGCAGTTCTTC	CSARDLADIYNEQFF
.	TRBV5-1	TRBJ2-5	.	TGCGCCAGCAGCTTAGGGGTTTTGGGACGAGAGACCCAGTACTTC	CASSLGVLGRETQYF
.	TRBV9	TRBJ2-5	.	TGTGCCAGCAGCGTAGATGGCCTCCAAGAGACCCAGTACTTC	CASSVDGLQETQYF
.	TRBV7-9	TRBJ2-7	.	TGTGCCAGCAGCCCGGCGGCTCACTCCTACGAGCAGTACTTC	CASSPAAHSYEQYF
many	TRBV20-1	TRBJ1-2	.	TGCAGTGCTAGTTCTGGCGACAGTTCCTTCTATGGCTACACCTTC	CSASSGDSSFYGYTF
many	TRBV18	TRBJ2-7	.	TGTGCCAGCTCACCCAATAGGGTTTCCTACGAGCAGTACTTC	CASSPNRVSYEQYF
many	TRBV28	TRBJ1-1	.	TGTGCCAGCAGACCGGGACATGTAGTAGTGTTAGCTTTCTTT	CASRPGHVVVLAFF
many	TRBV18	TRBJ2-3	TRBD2	TGTGCCAGCTCACCGAAGGCGGGAGTCACAGATACGCAGTATTTT	CASSPKAGVTDTQYF
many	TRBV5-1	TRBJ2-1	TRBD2	TGCGCCAGCAGCTTTGAGTCTAGCGGGGGCAATGAGCAGTTCTTC	CASSFESSGGNEQFF
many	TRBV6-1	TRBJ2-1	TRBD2	TGTGCCAGCAGTACGCTAGCGGGAGGGGACAATGAGCAGTTCTTC	CASSTLAGGDNEQFF
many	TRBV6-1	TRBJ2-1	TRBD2	TGTGCCAGCAGTGGACGAAGACTAGCGGGGGGCCACTCCTACAATGAGCAGTTCTTC	CASSGRRLAGGHSYNEQFF
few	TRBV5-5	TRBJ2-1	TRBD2	TGTGCCAGCATCCCACTAGCGGGAGAGCTTAACAATGAGCAGTTCTTC	CASIPLAGELNNEQFF
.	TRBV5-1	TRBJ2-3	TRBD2	TGCGCCAGCAGGTCGCGGGAGGGCGCCACAGATACGCAGTATTTT	CASRSREGATDTQYF
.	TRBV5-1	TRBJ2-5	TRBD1	TGCGCCAGCAGCTTGGCGGGACAGCCCCAAGAGACCCAGTACTTC	CASSLAGQPQETQYF
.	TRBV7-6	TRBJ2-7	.	TGTGCCAGCAGCTCAAGACCGACAGGTCGTATCCTCGAGCAGTACTTC	CASSSRPTGRILEQYF
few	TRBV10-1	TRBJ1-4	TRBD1	TGCGCCAGCAGTGAGACGCCAGGGGGAAAACTGTTTTTT	CASSETPGGKLFF
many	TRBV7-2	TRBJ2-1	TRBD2	TGTGCCAGCACCAAAAGGGAAGCGGGAGGGCAGGGCAATGAGCAGTTCTTC	CASTKREAGGQGNEQFF
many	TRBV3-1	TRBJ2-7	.	TGTGCCAGCAGCCAAGTGGAACATGCCTACGAGCAGTACTTC	CASSQVEHAYEQYF
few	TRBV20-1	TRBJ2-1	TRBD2	TGCAGTGCTACCCGCCCTAGCGGGACATACAATGAGCAGTTCTTC	CSATRPSGTYNEQFF
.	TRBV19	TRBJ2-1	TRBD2	TGTGCCAGTTCGGGACTAGCGTCTGCTGAGCAGTTCTTC	CASSGLASAEQFF
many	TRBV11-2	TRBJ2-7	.	TGTGCCACGACCATGGACAGCCTCGGGGAGCAGTACTTC	CATTMDSLGEQYF
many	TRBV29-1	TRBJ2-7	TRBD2	TGCAGCGTCACTAGCGGGAGTTACGAGCAGTACTTC	CSVTSGSYEQYF
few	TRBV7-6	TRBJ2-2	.	TGTGCCAGCAGCAGACAGGTCGACTTGAACACCGGGGAGCTGTTTTTT	CASSRQVDLNTGELFF
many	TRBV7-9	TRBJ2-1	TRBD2	TGTGCCAGCAGCCTTCAGCGGGAGGGCCACAATGAGCAGTTCTTC	CASSLQREGHNEQFF
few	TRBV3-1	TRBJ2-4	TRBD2	TGTGCCAGCAGCTGGGTTGGGACTAGGGACACAAGGGGGAAAAACATTCAGTACTTC	CASSWVGTRDTRGKNIQYF
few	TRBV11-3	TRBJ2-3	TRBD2	TGTGCCAGCAGCTTTGTTGCGGCGGGAGGCCTCCCAGATACGCAGTATTTT	CASSFVAAGGLPDTQYF
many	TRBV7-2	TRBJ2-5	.	TGTGCCAGCAGCTCCCACCGGGGGCTCGGGGAGACCCAGTACTTC	CASSSHRGLGETQYF
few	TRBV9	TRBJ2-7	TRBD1	TGTGCCAGCAGCACCCGACAGGGCTACGAGCAGTACTTC	CASSTRQGYEQYF
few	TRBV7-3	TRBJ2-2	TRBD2	TGTGCCAGCAGCGTTATGGCGGGAGGTACCGGGGAGCTGTTTTTT	CASSVMAGGTGELFF
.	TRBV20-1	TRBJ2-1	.	TGCAGTGCTAGGGCCAGAATCAATGAGCAGTTCTTC	CSARARINEQFF
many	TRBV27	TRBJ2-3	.	TGTGCCAGCAGCCCCCCGGGCGGGACGATAGATACGCAGTATTTT	CASSPPGGTIDTQYF
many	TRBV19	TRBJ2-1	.	TGTGCCAGTAGTATACTAGAGAAGACCAGCAATGAGCAGTTCTTC	CASSILEKTSNEQFF
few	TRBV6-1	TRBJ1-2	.	TGTGCCAGCAGTGAAGCGAGGGACTACACCTTC	CASSEARDYTF
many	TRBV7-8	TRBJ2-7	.	TGTGCCAGCGGGGAGGCGGTCCTATACGAGCAGTACTTC	CASGEAVLYEQYF
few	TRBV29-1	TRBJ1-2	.	TGCAGCGTTGTTCGTCCCAACGGCGGCTACACCTTC	CSVVRPNGGYTF
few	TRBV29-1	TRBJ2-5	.	TGCAGCGTTGTCCTCCATTCGGAGACCCAGTACTTC	CSVVLHSETQYF
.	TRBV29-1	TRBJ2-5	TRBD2	TGCAGCACGCCGCGAACTAGCGGACAAGAGACCCAGTACTTC	CSTPRTSGQETQYF
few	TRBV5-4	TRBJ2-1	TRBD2	TGTGCCAGCAGCGGCGGGGGTACCTCCTACAATGAGCAGTTCTTC	CASSGGGTSYNEQFF
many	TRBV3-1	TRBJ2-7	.	TGTGCCAGCAAGGGGGACTCATCCTACGAGCAGTACTTC	CASKGDSSYEQYF
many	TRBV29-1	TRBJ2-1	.	TGCAGCGTTGACAGGGGCGCCGTAGGGGAGCAGTTCTTC	CSVDRGAVGEQFF
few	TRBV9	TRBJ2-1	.	TGTGCCAGCAGCGTAGTGACCGGGAGCTCCTACAATGAGCAGTTCTTC	CASSVVTGSSYNEQFF
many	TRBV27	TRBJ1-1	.	TGTGCCAGCAGTCAACAGGGATACACTGAAGCTTTCTTT	CASSQQGYTEAFF
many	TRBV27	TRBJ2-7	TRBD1	TGTGCCAGCAGTTGGGGGACAGGTGCCTACGAGCAGTACTTC	CASSWGTGAYEQYF
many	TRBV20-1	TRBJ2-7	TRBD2	TGCAGTGCTAGAGTCAACGGGGAGGGTCCCGTGCAGTACTTC	CSARVNGEGPVQYF
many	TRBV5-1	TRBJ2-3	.	TGCGCCAGCAGCCTCATGGGGCTTACCACAGATACGCAGTATTTT	CASSLMGLTTDTQYF
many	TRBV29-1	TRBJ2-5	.	TGCAGCGTTGGAGGGGTCGGAGAGACCCAGTACTTC	CSVGGVGETQYF
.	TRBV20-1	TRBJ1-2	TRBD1	TGCAGTGCTAGGCAGGGGGCGTTTTATGGCTACACCTTC	CSARQGAFYGYTF
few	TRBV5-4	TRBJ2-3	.	TGTGCCAGCAGCTGGGCCACAGATACGCAGTATTTT	CASSWATDTQYF